The sequence of this T cell receptor (beta chain) was determined in a study of T-cell reconstitution after alpha-beta-depleted transplantation in children. Study-wide points: Approximately two months post-transplant, alpha-beta T cells reportedly originated from several hundred expanded graft clones. Hyperexpanded clones declined; after one year, newly produced T cells mostly supplied diversity. High day-60 TCRbeta diversity in some patients came from surviving recipient T cells and thymic progenitors.

This clonotype was seen many times. Its cognate antigen is unknown. TCRbeta library preparation incorporated unique molecular identifiers. MiXCR was run by TCRdb on the PCR reads, yielding one entry per CDR3 protein. The table includes some 350,000 distinct CDR3 sequences, about 17% detected once. The CDR3 has 14 residues. The V gene lost 3 bases and the J gene lost 2 bases, with 7 bases spanning the gap. Germline CDR1 is MNHEY and CDR2 is SMNVEV (reference sequence). The specimen comprised PBMCs, mostly from graft donor cells, sampled 360 days after TCRalphabeta/CD19-depleted stem cell transplant. The rearrangement links TRBV27 to TRBJ2-2; D gene ambiguous. The sequence was obtained from a male patient aged 2 to 10 who had a stem cell transplant for acute lymphoblastic leukemia, so the T cells may come from the graft donor. The CDR3 region is CASSFGLNTGELFF. Here the CDR3 DNA reads TGTGCCAGCAGTTTCGGCCTCAACACCGGGGAGCTGTTTTTT.